Following are 29 T cell receptor beta chains from one sample sequenced in a study of early T cells in non-severe SARS-CoV-2 infection. TCRdb called the 5' RACE reads again in MiXCR, with one record for every CDR3 protein. Of approximately 80,000 distinct CDR3 sequences listed, over 9.5% were seen once; the top ten hold 3.4%. The sequencing sample was made of whole blood. The receptors were sampled from an adult who was a healthcare worker with PCR-confirmed SARS-CoV-2 infection or an uninfected control (not recorded which).

This clonotype was observed a handful of times. The CDR3 DNA reads as TGTGCCACCAGTGGGGGGGGTCACTCCTACAATGAGCAGTTCTTC. Protein: CATSGGGHSYNEQFF. J is TRBJ2-1 and V is TRBV24-1; TRBD2 aligns across 7 bases. The germline CDR1 and CDR2 sequences are KGHDR and SFDVKD. The CDR3 length is 15 residues. Losses at the gene ends were 5 bases for V and 0 bases for J; bases not matched to a gene: 3.

In this sample, this clonotype turned up a few times. The V gene is TRBV28, the J gene TRBJ1-1; TRBD1 matches at 10 bases. The CDR3 runs 14 residues. Germline V CDR1 and CDR2: MDHEN, SYDVKM. Germline trimming cut 6 bases from V and 5 bases from J; bases unmatched to any gene: 6. The CDR3 DNA follows: TGTGCCAGCAGGAGACAGGGGGCGAAGACTGAAGCTTTCTTT. Encoded protein: CASRRQGAKTEAFF. Drawing the rest from reference TRBV28 and TRBJ1-1, the complete variable domain is DVKVTQSSRYLVKRTGEKVFLECVQDMDHENMFWYRQDPGLGLRLIYFSYDVKMKEKGDIPEGYSVSREKKERFSLILESASTNQTSMYLCASRRQGAKTEAFFGQGTRLTVV.

This clonotype was observed a few times. The V gene is TRBV5-4, the J gene TRBJ2-7; D may be TRBD1 (6 bases). CDR1 is SGHNT, CDR2 YYREEE, per germline (reference sequence). This CDR3 is 12 amino acids long. V was pared by 4 bases and J by 9 bases, with 14 bases between. CDR3 in DNA: TGTGCCAGCAGCCAGGACAGTCGCGGGCAGTACTTC. Amino acids: CASSQDSRGQYF.

This clonotype was counted between two and nine times. This chain uses TRBV28 with TRBJ2-3; 9 bases are a match to TRBD1. After removal of 4 bases from V and 5 bases from J, the junction contained 7 bases not matched to a gene. Germline loops: CDR1 MDHEN, CDR2 SYDVKM. This CDR3 has 15 residues. CDR3 amino acids: CASSSYGTGLDTQYF. Here the CDR3 DNA reads TGTGCCAGCAGTTCCTACGGGACAGGGTTAGATACGCAGTATTTT.

This clonotype was detected only a few times. The chain has TRBV5-1 and TRBJ2-7; perhaps D is TRBD1 or TRBD2 (5 bases each). V dropped 4 bases and J dropped 2 bases, with 10 bases sitting between them. CDR3 length equals 13 residues. Germline loops: CDR1 SGHRS, CDR2 YFSETQ. CDR3 nucleotide sequence: TGCGCCAGCAGCGGTGAGGGGACCTACGAGCAGTACTTC. As protein: CASSGEGTYEQYF. Together with reference TRBV5-1 and TRBJ2-7, the CDR3 gives the full variable domain: KAGVTQTPRYLIKTRGQQVTLSCSPISGHRSVSWYQQTPGQGLQFLFEYFSETQRNKGNFPGRFSGRQFSNSRSEMNVSTLELGDSALYLCASSGEGTYEQYFGPGTRLTVT.

At least ten counts were recorded for this clonotype. The chain has TRBV27 and TRBJ2-2; D remains unclear. Looked up from germline, CDR1 is MNHEY and CDR2 is SMNVEV (reference sequence). This CDR3 is built from 15 residues. Trimming left V 5 bases short and J 3 bases short, with 13 bases between. The chain's CDR3 is CASSAGDRHTGELFF. DNA of the CDR3: TGTGCCAGCAGTGCCGGAGACCGGCACACCGGGGAGCTGTTTTTT.

The chain joins TRBV6-1 to TRBJ2-3; D is unclear. Between the trimmed V and J ends, which lost 6 bases and 1 base, there was a span of 17 bases. Germline CDR1 is MNHNS and CDR2 is SASEGT. The CDR3 is 16 amino acids. The CDR3 protein is CASSLHSSRGTDTQYF. The CDR3 coding sequence is TGTGCCAGCAGCCTCCACTCGTCCCGGGGCACAGATACGCAGTATTTT.

In this sample, this clonotype turned up many times. The chain links TRBV5-4 to TRBJ2-6; D is unclear. CDR1 and CDR2 from the germline V gene are SGHNT and YYREEE (reference sequence). The ends were cut back, 0 bases at V and 4 bases at J, with 8 bases in the middle. The CDR3 contains 15 residues. The CDR3 loop is CASSLERHGANVLTF. In DNA, the CDR3 is TGTGCCAGCAGCTTGGAGAGGCACGGGGCCAACGTCCTGACTTTC. Looking up the rest from reference TRBV5-4 and TRBJ2-6 gives the full variable domain: ETGVTQSPTHLIKTRGQQVTLRCSSQSGHNTVSWYQQALGQGPQFIFQYYREEENGRGNFPPRFSGLQFPNYSSELNVNALELDDSALYLCASSLERHGANVLTFGAGSRLTVL.

This clonotype was found a few times. V is TRBV9 and J is TRBJ2-4, with 11 bases identical to TRBD1. Germline V gene lookup returns CDR1 SGDLS and CDR2 YYNGEE. J was trimmed by 2 bases and V by 0 bases; bases with no gene match: 4. There are 17 residues in the CDR3. In DNA form, the CDR3 reads TGTGCCAGCAGCGTAGGGACAGGGGGCATATCCAAAAACATTCAGTACTTC. Protein: CASSVGTGGISKNIQYF. Based on the CDR3 plus reference TRBV9 and TRBJ2-4, the full variable domain is DSGVTQTPKHLITATGQRVTLRCSPRSGDLSVYWYQQSLDQGLQFLIQYYNGEERAKGNILERFSAQQFPDLHSELNLSSLELGDSALYFCASSVGTGGISKNIQYFGAGTRLSVL.

The rearrangement joins TRBV20-1 to TRBJ2-7; TRBD2 aligns across 14 bases. CDR1 and CDR2 from the germline V gene are DFQATT and SNEGSKA (reference sequence). The V gene end was trimmed by 5 bases and the J gene end by 4 bases; junction bases not matched to a gene: 7. The CDR3 consists of 15 residues. The CDR3 here is CSAGGTSGSPYEQYF. For the CDR3, the DNA is TGCAGTGCTGGGGGGACTAGCGGGAGTCCATACGAGCAGTACTTC.

In this sample, this clonotype turned up many times. The V call is TRBV12-3 or TRBV12-4, the J call TRBJ2-1, with 14 bases fitting TRBD2. There are 19 residues in the CDR3. The V and J ends lost 3 bases and 7 bases, in that order; junction bases with no gene match: 14. CDR3 in amino acids: CASSFGTSGSMVVRNEQFF. CDR3 in DNA: TGTGCCAGCAGTTTCGGGACTAGCGGGAGTATGGTGGTGAGGAATGAGCAGTTCTTC.

The table lists this clonotype with a few counts. This chain uses TRBV6-2 or TRBV6-3 with TRBJ1-2; D unresolved. This CDR3 is 14 amino acids long. The V end was cut by 6 bases, the J end by 4 bases, with 15 bases between. Per the germline V gene, CDR1 is MNHEY and CDR2 is SVGEGT. The CDR3, as DNA: TGTGCCAGCAGGGCACGGGGAAACTTCTATGGCTACACCTTC. Protein: CASRARGNFYGYTF.

This clonotype turned up a few times. J is TRBJ2-7 and V is TRBV20-1; D may match TRBD1 or TRBD2 (5 bases each). Trimming removed 6 bases at V and 0 bases at J, with 15 bases between. The germline V gene encodes CDR1 DFQATT and CDR2 SNEGSKA (reference sequence). The CDR3 contains 14 residues. The CDR3 spells CSAARQRNSYEQYF. The CDR3 DNA follows: TGCAGTGCCGCGAGACAGCGGAACTCCTACGAGCAGTACTTC.

This clonotype was observed at least ten times. The chain is built from TRBV7-6 and TRBJ2-2; the match to TRBD2 covers 12 bases. CDR3 length: 16 residues. From germline, CDR1 is SGHVS and CDR2 FNYEAQ. The V and J ends lost 1 base and 6 bases, in that order; junction bases with no gene match: 3. The CDR3 sequence: CASSLGLAGVPGELFF. The DNA of the CDR3 is TGTGCCAGCAGCTTAGGACTAGCGGGAGTCCCCGGGGAGCTGTTTTTT.

This chain uses TRBV19 with TRBJ1-2, with 8 bases lining up with TRBD1. The V gene's germline CDR1 is LNHDA and CDR2 SQIVND (reference sequence). CDR3 length equals 15 residues. Trimming at V came to 5 bases and at J to 7 bases, leaving 12 bases not matched to a gene. The chain's CDR3 is CASSALAGGEVGYTF. DNA for the CDR3: TGTGCCAGTAGTGCCCTGGCAGGGGGCGAGGTTGGCTACACCTTC.

The chain has TRBV25-1 and TRBJ2-5, with 13 bases matching TRBD2. Germline values: CDR1 MGHDK, CDR2 SYGVNS. The CDR3 totals 16 residues. J lost 1 base, V lost 4 bases, and 3 bases had no gene match. The CDR3 DNA sequence: TGTGCCAGCAGTGCCGGACTAGCGGGAGTCCAAGAGACCCAGTACTTC. Protein sequence: CASSAGLAGVQETQYF.

The V call is TRBV28, the J call TRBJ2-4, with D hard to call. Trimming stripped 5 bases from V and 8 bases from J, with 7 bases between. Germline CDR1 MDHEN, CDR2 SYDVKM. The CDR3 length is 11 residues. The CDR3 sequence is CASSRQDIQYF. The CDR3 DNA reads as TGTGCCAGCAGTCGCCAGGACATTCAGTACTTC.

This clonotype was detected only a few times. The V and J genes are TRBV5-1 and TRBJ1-2; 10 bases map to TRBD1. The ends lost 4 bases at V and 8 bases at J; junction bases unmatched: 11. CDR3 length equals 15 residues. The germline V gene encodes CDR1 SGHRS and CDR2 YFSETQ. This CDR3 is CASSPRGTGAVGYTF. DNA for the CDR3: TGCGCCAGCAGCCCCCGCGGGACAGGGGCCGTCGGCTACACCTTC.

This clonotype turned up a few times. The rearrangement uses TRBV5-4 and TRBJ2-3; D ambiguous. V lost 2 bases and J 1 base, leaving 8 bases between the germline ends. The CDR3 loop spans 14 amino acids. The germline gives CDR1 SGHNT, CDR2 YYREEE (reference sequence). CDR3 loop: CASSLSWGTDTQYF. The DNA for the CDR3 is TGTGCCAGCAGCTTAAGTTGGGGCACAGATACGCAGTATTTT.

In this sample, this clonotype turned up a few times. The CDR3 reads CAWQIPRGGEQFF. The CDR3 region has the DNA TGTGCCTGGCAGATCCCACGCGGGGGTGAGCAGTTCTTC. This chain connects TRBV21-1 to TRBJ2-1; the tabulated D call, TRBD1, remains unverified against the DNA. TRBV21-1 is reported as a pseudogene. The CDR3 runs to 13 residues.

This clonotype showed up just a few times. The chain employs TRBV5-1 and TRBJ2-3; D call uncertain. Trimming cost V 3 bases and J 4 bases, with 9 bases left between them. The CDR3 has 13 amino acids. Germline CDR1 is SGHRS and CDR2 is YFSETQ. The CDR3 region is CASSSLPSDTQYF. The CDR3 DNA reads as TGCGCCAGCAGCTCCCTGCCTTCAGATACGCAGTATTTT.

This clonotype was seen at least ten times. The chain is built from TRBV28 and TRBJ2-3; D ambiguous. Looked up from germline, CDR1 is MDHEN and CDR2 is SYDVKM. Trimming took off 5 bases at V and 6 bases at J, with 9 bases between the two ends. The CDR3 sequence is 12 residues long. The CDR3 reads CASSPPGDTQYF. DNA for the CDR3: TGTGCCAGCAGTCCCCCCGGGGATACGCAGTATTTT.

This clonotype showed up many times. The V call is TRBV5-1, the J call TRBJ2-1, with D uncertain. CDR3 size: 14 residues. CDR1 is SGHRS, CDR2 YFSETQ, per germline. V was pared by 4 bases and J by 0 bases, with 8 bases between. The CDR3 loop is CASSELGSYNEQFF. The CDR3 DNA is TGCGCCAGCAGCGAGCTGGGCTCCTACAATGAGCAGTTCTTC.

This clonotype was counted at least ten times. This chain links TRBV6-5 with TRBJ1-2, with 8 bases lining up with TRBD1. The CDR3 loop spans 13 amino acids. The germline V gene encodes CDR1 MNHEY and CDR2 SVGAGI. The V gene end was trimmed by 5 bases and the J gene end by 4 bases; junction bases not matched to a gene: 3. The chain's CDR3 is CASSRTGGYGYTF. CDR3 nucleotides: TGTGCCAGCAGTCGCACAGGGGGCTATGGCTACACCTTC.

For this clonotype: One end of the junction fails to match germline, which may point to a read error. The chain joins TRBV5-1 to TRBJ2-4; TRBD2 matches at 12 bases. CDR1 is SGHRS and CDR2 is YFSETQ in the germline V gene. This CDR3 has 16 residues. CDR3 amino acids: CTSSLGGLAGPNIQYF. DNA of the CDR3: TGCACCAGCAGCTTGGGGGGACTAGCGGGTCCCAACATTCAGTACTTC.

V and J are TRBV7-2 and TRBJ1-6; possibly TRBD1 for D (5 bases). Germline V gene data show CDR1 as SGHTA and CDR2 as FQGNSA. The V end lost 6 bases, the J end lost 8 bases, and 8 bases lay between the germline ends. The CDR3 extends over 12 amino acids. The CDR3 DNA reads TGTGCCAGCAGTTCAGGGTATTCACCCCTCCACTTT. It is translated as CASSSGYSPLHF.

CDR3 amino acids: CASSSSGRETQYF. The DNA of the CDR3 is TGTGCCAGCAGCTCTAGCGGGAGAGAGACCCAGTACTTC. The chain is built from TRBV7-6 and TRBJ2-5; 10 bases match TRBD2. Germline V lookup: CDR1 SGHVS, CDR2 FNYEAQ. V lost 4 bases to trimming and J lost 4 bases; unmatched junction nucleotides: 0. This CDR3 has 13 residues.

This chain links TRBV20-1 with TRBJ2-7; perhaps TRBD1 as D (5 bases). CDR3 length equals 13 residues. Trimming took 0 bases from V and 2 from J, leaving 8 bases between them. Germline values: CDR1 DFQATT, CDR2 SNEGSKA (reference sequence). The CDR3 reads CSARDREAYEQYF. The CDR3 DNA reads as TGCAGTGCTAGAGACAGGGAAGCCTACGAGCAGTACTTC.

This clonotype has a handful of counts. The rearrangement uses TRBV20-1 and TRBJ1-5, with 9 bases identical to TRBD1. Germline CDR1 is DFQATT and CDR2 is SNEGSKA (reference sequence). The CDR3 covers 12 residues. With 7 bases clipped from V and 4 bases from J, the junction kept 2 bases outside the gene matches. CDR3 in DNA: TGCAGTGGACAGGGGGGTAATCAGCCCCAGCATTTT. It yields the protein CSGQGGNQPQHF.